What follows are 24 T cell receptor beta chains derived from one specimen sequenced in a study of CD8+ T cells in alopecia areata. Investigators isolated RNA and reverse transcribed it into cDNA to act as the sequencing template. TCRdb's copy holds only in-frame clones and misses some; the assay was immunoSEQ multiplex PCR. Of fewer than 250,000 clones in the sample, roughly three fifths are singletons; the top ten hold less than 0.8%. Treatment: oral pan-JAK inhibitor, 5-10 mg twice daily. The sample in question was CD4+ T cells sorted from blood, obtained at week 4, from a patient treated with tofacitinib. Receptors originate from a human donor with alopecia areata.

The rearrangement joins TRBV25-1 to TRBJ2-1, with D hard to call. Trimming removed 3 bases from V and 2 bases from J, with 8 bases in between. Germline V gene lookup returns CDR1 MGHDK and CDR2 SYGVNS. This CDR3 has 14 amino acids. CDR3 region: CASSDHGTYNEQFF. The CDR3 DNA reads as TGTGCCAGCAGTGACCATGGGACCTACAATGAGCAGTTCTTC.

The chain recombines TRBV2 with TRBJ2-1; possibly TRBD1 or TRBD2 for D (5 bases each). Trimming left V 3 bases short and J 6 bases short, with 15 bases between. Germline CDR1 is SNHLY and CDR2 is FYNNEI. The CDR3 is 15 amino acids. CDR3 loop: CASSEGRPRANEQFF. For the CDR3, the DNA is TGTGCCAGCAGTGAGGGACGGCCGAGGGCCAATGAGCAGTTCTTC.

This clone showed up just a few times. The chain joins TRBV23-1 to TRBJ1-5; 8 bases agree with TRBD1. TRBV23-1 qualifies as an ORF whose function is uncertain. The ends lost 8 bases at V and 3 bases at J; junction bases unmatched: 12. The CDR3 is 16 residues long. CDR3 sequence (DNA): TGCGCCAGCCCCGTTGAGGGGACAGGAATCAATCAGCCCCAGCATTTT. This translates into CASPVEGTGINQPQHF.

The V call is TRBV29-1, the J call TRBJ2-3; unclear D gene. Germline V gene lookup returns CDR1 SQVTM and CDR2 ANQGSEA. The CDR3 is 10 residues long. V dropped 1 base and J dropped 6 bases, with 2 bases sitting between them. The DNA for the CDR3 is TGCAGCGTTGAAGGGGATACGCAGTATTTT. This codes for CSVEGDTQYF.

The V gene is TRBV11-2, the J gene TRBJ2-6, with a possible D match to TRBD1 (6 bases). Germline values: CDR1 SGHAT, CDR2 FQNNGV. The CDR3 contains 16 residues. Trimming took off 5 bases at V and 2 bases at J, with 13 bases between the two ends. CDR3 DNA: TGTGCCAGCAGCCTATCTTGGGGGCCTGGGGCCAACGTCCTGACTTTC. Amino acid sequence: CASSLSWGPGANVLTF. Filled out from reference TRBV11-2 and TRBJ2-6, the complete variable domain reads EAGVAQSPRYKIIEKRQSVAFWCNPISGHATLYWYQQILGQGPKLLIQFQNNGVVDDSQLPKDRFSAERLKGVDSTLKIQPAKLEDSAVYLCASSLSWGPGANVLTFGAGSRLTVL.

This clone was observed a few times. The same CDR3 arises from other DNA sequences in this sample as well. This sequence joins TRBV4-1 and TRBJ2-5; 8 positions match TRBD2. V gave up 4 bases and J gave up 0 bases; unmatched junction bases: 4. CDR3 length: 15 residues. CDR1 is MGHRA, CDR2 YSYEKL, per germline. CDR3 DNA sequence: TGCGCCAGCAGCCTCGGTAGCGGGAACCAAGAGACCCAGTACTTC. This translates into CASSLGSGNQETQYF.

The table lists this clone with a few counts. The chain carries TRBV25-1 and TRBJ2-5; D may match TRBD1 or TRBD2 (6 bases each). The length of the CDR3 is 13 residues. Germline CDR1 MGHDK, CDR2 SYGVNS. Trimming cost V 6 bases and J 9 bases, with 17 bases left between them. In nucleotides, the CDR3 is TGTGCCAGCAGGAAAGAGGGGGGTCCCCCCCAGTACTTC. Encoded protein: CASRKEGGPPQYF.

This sequence joins TRBV4-2 and TRBJ2-7, with D perhaps TRBD2 (6 bases). V lost 2 bases and J 2 bases, leaving 13 bases between the germline ends. Germline V gene lookup returns CDR1 LGHNA and CDR2 YNFKEQ. The CDR3 sequence is 15 residues long. CDR3 sequence (DNA): TGTGCCAGCAGCCAAAACCGGGACTTCGCCTACGAGCAGTACTTC. Its translation: CASSQNRDFAYEQYF.

This chain connects TRBV6-5 to TRBJ2-1; D is unresolved. The CDR3 runs to 12 residues. Trimming left V 4 bases short and J 6 bases short, with 7 bases between. CDR1 and CDR2 from the germline V gene are MNHEY and SVGAGI. The CDR3 DNA follows: TGTGCCAGCAGTTCGGGCCTCAATGAGCAGTTCTTC. The encoded protein is CASSSGLNEQFF.

This clone was recorded once. The V gene is TRBV29-1, the J gene TRBJ2-3; D is perhaps TRBD1 (7 bases). The V and J ends lost 7 bases and 1 base respectively, with 9 bases between them. There are 12 residues in the CDR3. Germline assignment: CDR1 SQVTM and CDR2 ANQGSEA. CDR3 in DNA: TGCAGCGCCAGGGGGGGCACAGATACGCAGTATTTT. Translating it yields CSARGGTDTQYF.

V usage is TRBV2 and J usage is TRBJ2-3; D is possibly TRBD2 (5 bases). The germline gives CDR1 SNHLY, CDR2 FYNNEI. The CDR3 extends over 13 amino acids. Between the trimmed V and J ends, which lost 4 bases and 2 bases, there was a span of 7 bases. The CDR3 sequence is CASSGRVTDTQYF. CDR3 sequence (DNA): TGTGCCAGCAGTGGGCGGGTCACAGATACGCAGTATTTT.

The rearrangement links TRBV30 to TRBJ1-1; D unresolved. The germline CDR1 and CDR2 sequences are GTSNPN and SVGIG (reference sequence). Between the trimmed V and J ends, which lost 2 bases and 1 base, there was a span of 8 bases. The CDR3 runs to 13 residues. The CDR3 reads CAWSPASNTEAFF. The DNA of the CDR3 is TGTGCCTGGAGTCCGGCCTCGAACACTGAAGCTTTCTTT.

In its sample, this clone was seen a few times. The V call is TRBV10-3, the J call TRBJ2-1, with TRBD2 identical over 7 bases. Per germline, CDR1 ENHRY and CDR2 SYGVKD. CDR3 length equals 15 residues. Losses at the gene ends were 5 bases for V and 0 bases for J; bases not matched to a gene: 4. The CDR3 reads CAISWGGSSYNEQFF. For the CDR3, the DNA is TGTGCCATCAGTTGGGGGGGGAGCTCCTACAATGAGCAGTTCTTC.

The chain carries TRBV23-1 and TRBJ1-2; the D is unclear. TRBV23-1 is placed among ORFs of uncertain function. The CDR3 is made up of 12 amino acids. Trimming removed 6 bases at V and 6 bases at J, with 11 bases between. The CDR3 DNA follows: TGCGCCAGCAGGGTACTGAGAAATGGCTACACCTTC. Its translation: CASRVLRNGYTF.

This sequence joins TRBV29-1 and TRBJ2-4, with a weak D call TRBD2 (6 bases). CDR3 size: 12 residues. Germline V gives CDR1 SQVTM, CDR2 ANQGSEA. Trimming removed 5 bases at V and 3 bases at J, with 8 bases between. CDR3 in DNA: TGCAGCGTTTGGGAGGACAAAAACATTCAGTACTTC. As protein: CSVWEDKNIQYF.

V usage is TRBV5-4 and J usage is TRBJ2-5; D may correspond to TRBD1 or TRBD2 (5 bases each). Looked up from germline, CDR1 is SGHNT and CDR2 is YYREEE (reference sequence). The CDR3 sequence is 13 residues long. V lost 0 bases, J lost 9 bases, and 12 bases lay in between. This CDR3 is CASSLAGAQAQYF. The CDR3 DNA reads as TGTGCCAGCAGCTTGGCCGGGGCTCAGGCCCAGTACTTC.

V and J are TRBV6-6 and TRBJ2-3, with a possible D match to TRBD2 (5 bases). CDR1 is MNHNY and CDR2 is SVGAGI in the germline V gene (reference sequence). Trimming pared 0 bases from V and 4 bases from J, leaving 11 bases between. The CDR3 has 15 residues. The CDR3 here is CASSYSSAGSDTQYF. The CDR3 nucleotides are TGTGCCAGCAGTTACTCGAGTGCGGGCTCAGATACGCAGTATTTT.

The chain recombines TRBV30 with TRBJ2-3, with D uncertain. Deletions cut 2 bases from V and 3 bases from J, with 6 bases between. The CDR3 loop spans 12 amino acids. Germline assignment: CDR1 GTSNPN and CDR2 SVGIG (reference sequence). The CDR3 loop is CAWSLTTDTQYF. CDR3 coding DNA: TGTGCCTGGAGTTTGACAACAGATACGCAGTATTTT.

J is TRBJ1-2 and V is TRBV7-9; TRBD1 is a possible D gene (6 bases). V lost 4 bases and J 2 bases, leaving 11 bases between the germline ends. CDR1 is SEHNR and CDR2 is FQNEAQ in the germline V gene (reference sequence). CDR3 length: 14 amino acids. This chain's CDR3 is CASSSMTGNYGYTF. CDR3 nucleotides: TGTGCCAGCAGCTCGATGACAGGCAACTATGGCTACACCTTC.

The chain is built from TRBV6-1 and TRBJ2-3, with 10 bases lining up with TRBD1. Trimming removed 3 bases from V and 3 bases from J; junction bases left unmatched: 3. CDR3 length equals 15 residues. From germline, CDR1 is MNHNS and CDR2 SASEGT. CDR3 DNA: TGTGCCAGCAGTGACGGACAGGGGGAAACAGATACGCAGTATTTT. Its protein is CASSDGQGETDTQYF.

The chain couples TRBV9 to TRBJ1-2; D not certain. Germline CDR1 and CDR2: SGDLS and YYNGEE. V was trimmed by 0 bases and J by 0 bases, leaving 3 bases between them. The CDR3 runs to 13 residues. CDR3 sequence reads: CASSVEANYGYTF. Written as DNA, the CDR3 is TGTGCCAGCAGCGTAGAAGCTAACTATGGCTACACCTTC.

V is TRBV15 and J is TRBJ2-5; D is ambiguous. V was trimmed by 0 bases and J by 10 bases, leaving 9 bases between them. There are 12 residues in the CDR3. Germline CDR1 is LNHNV and CDR2 is YYDKDF (reference sequence). The CDR3 DNA sequence: TGTGCCACCAGCAGAGATGGGGTTGGCCAGTACTTC. Translated, it gives CATSRDGVGQYF.

This clone was observed at least ten times. V and J are TRBV14 and TRBJ2-7; 7 bases are a match to TRBD1. The CDR3 sequence is 13 residues long. Unmatched junction bases numbered 7, after V lost 4 bases and J lost 7 bases. Germline V gene sequence: CDR1 SGHDN, CDR2 FVKESK. The CDR3 nucleotides read TGTGCCAGCAGCCGGGACAGCCTCAGGGAGCAGTACTTC. This codes for CASSRDSLREQYF.

The genes are TRBV18 and TRBJ2-5; no firm D call. The CDR3 loop spans 13 amino acids. The germline V and J ends were trimmed by 5 bases and 0 bases, with 7 bases remaining between them. Germline assignment: CDR1 KGHSH and CDR2 LQKENI. The CDR3 bases are TGTGCCAGCTCAGGGCGGTACCAAGAGACCCAGTACTTC. It encodes CASSGRYQETQYF.